This T cell receptor beta chain comes out of a study of shared clonotypes between healthy human individuals. Clones were read by immunoSEQ multiplex PCR, and TCRdb kept only the in-frame ones, dropping some. Counted here are about 2.3 million clones, 85% to 95% occurring once; the ten biggest clones make up about 0.41%. Trimming removed 3 bases at V and 3 bases at J, with 9 bases between. Per germline, CDR1 GTSNPN and CDR2 SVGIG (reference sequence). The CDR3 is 12 residues long. The TCR comes from a young man in good health. Some clones in this sample may be carry-over from other donors' samples. The chain couples TRBV30 to TRBJ2-7; D is undetermined. Sequenced input: naive CD4+ T cells from PBMCs. Subset denoted: CD45RA+ positively selected. This CDR3 is CAWRKDLYEQYF. DNA for the CDR3: TGTGCCTGGAGAAAGGACCTCTACGAGCAGTACTTC.